A single sample is the source of the 17 T cell receptor beta chains below, sequenced in a study of radiation and T cells in renal cell carcinoma. Time point: blood 2 weeks post-SBRT. Treatment given: 15 Gy SBRT to primary tumor, nephrectomy 4 weeks later. Repertoires were generated with immunoSEQ multiplex PCR, while TCRdb's copy carries only in-frame clones and drops some. The sample has roughly 130,000 clones; more than 75% are singletons. The material sequenced was blood, taken from a patient whose treatment included radiotherapy and nephrectomy. The receptors derive from a woman aged 70-85 years with renal cell carcinoma.

V gene TRBV7-9 combines with J gene TRBJ1-1; D uncertain. The CDR3 is 14 residues long. Germline CDR1 SEHNR, CDR2 FQNEAQ (reference sequence). V was pared by 1 base and J by 4 bases, with 10 bases between. The CDR3 DNA is TGTGCCAGCAGCTTAGGTGGGAGTCTCACTGAAGCTTTCTTT. Encoded protein: CASSLGGSLTEAFF.

The chain carries TRBV5-5 and TRBJ1-5; TRBD1 matches 8 bases. Germline assignment: CDR1 SGHKS and CDR2 YYEKEE (reference sequence). CDR3 length: 18 residues. Losses at the gene ends were 5 bases for V and 5 bases for J; bases not matched to a gene: 18. The CDR3 here is CASRLQGEPFPDDQPQHF. For the CDR3, the DNA is TGTGCCAGCAGATTACAGGGGGAACCATTCCCTGATGATCAGCCCCAGCATTTT.

The chain couples TRBV28 to TRBJ2-7; D remains unclear. There are 13 residues in the CDR3. V was shortened by 2 bases and J by 2 bases, with 7 bases between the two germline ends. Germline assignment: CDR1 MDHEN and CDR2 SYDVKM. The CDR3 is CASSLDSTYEQYF. DNA of the CDR3: TGTGCCAGCAGTTTAGACTCCACCTACGAGCAGTACTTC.

The genes are TRBV29-1 and TRBJ1-5, with 8 bases lining up with TRBD1. The CDR3 totals 13 residues. V gave up 1 base and J gave up 4 bases; unmatched junction bases: 0. Looked up from germline, CDR1 is SQVTM and CDR2 is ANQGSEA. CDR3 in DNA: TGCAGCGTTGAAGGACAGGGGAATCAGCCCCAGCATTTT. Translated, it gives CSVEGQGNQPQHF.

CDR3 nucleotides: TGTGCCAGCAGTAGCGACAGTTGGAGAGAGACCCAGTACTTC. Its protein is CASSSDSWRETQYF. V and J are TRBV28 and TRBJ2-5; possibly TRBD1 for D (5 bases). Germline CDR1 MDHEN, CDR2 SYDVKM. The CDR3 contains 14 residues. The ends were cut back, 5 bases at V and 4 bases at J, with 14 bases in the middle.

The CDR3 here is CASSLEVNTEAFF. The CDR3 DNA sequence: TGTGCCAGCAGCTTAGAGGTTAACACTGAAGCTTTCTTT. J is TRBJ1-1 and V is TRBV13; D ambiguous. Trimming shortened V by 1 base and J by 2 bases, and 5 bases separated the two germline ends. This CDR3 has 13 residues. Germline V gene lookup returns CDR1 PRHDT and CDR2 FYEKMQ (reference sequence).

On this clone itself: One junction end does not reproduce the germline sequence, and a read error may be involved. This rearrangement joins TRBV7-7 to TRBJ2-5; 7 bases are a match to TRBD1. This CDR3 region has 13 residues. Germline V gene lookup returns CDR1 SSHAT and CDR2 FNYEAQ (reference sequence). The CDR3 nucleotides read TGTGCTAGCAGCCCACCAGGGGGTGAGACCCAGTACTTC. It codes for CASSPPGGETQYF.

The chain carries TRBV19 and TRBJ2-3; D is unclear. Germline V gene lookup returns CDR1 LNHDA and CDR2 SQIVND (reference sequence). CDR3 length: 14 residues. Trimming cost V 2 bases and J 3 bases, with 9 bases left between them. The CDR3 spells CASSINVLTDTQYF. The DNA for the CDR3 is TGTGCCAGTAGTATAAATGTCCTAACAGATACGCAGTATTTT.

This chain uses TRBV29-1 with TRBJ1-2; D gene ambiguous. V was trimmed by 6 bases and J by 10 bases, leaving 21 bases between them. Germline-derived CDR1 and CDR2 are SQVTM and ANQGSEA. The CDR3 sequence is 13 residues long. As DNA, the CDR3 is TGCAGCGTACGGCTTGGCCCCGGTTCTGACTACACCTTC. It yields the protein CSVRLGPGSDYTF.

J is TRBJ1-5 and V is TRBV2; 8 bases align to TRBD1. J gave up 7 bases and V 4 bases, and 9 bases lay outside the gene matches. Germline CDR1 reads SNHLY; CDR2 reads FYNNEI. The length of the CDR3 is 15 residues. The DNA of the CDR3 is TGTGCCAGCAGTGCGGACAGGGCTAGCGGCCAGCCCCAGCATTTT. This codes for CASSADRASGQPQHF.

This clone has a single count. The chain links TRBV5-1 to TRBJ1-6, with D possibly being TRBD1 (5 bases). The germline V gene encodes CDR1 SGHRS and CDR2 YFSETQ. V lost 4 bases to trimming and J lost 4 bases, with 9 bases between them. The CDR3 extends over 14 amino acids. CDR3 loop: CASSRGTYNSPLHF. In DNA, the CDR3 is TGCGCCAGCAGCCGGGGGACTTATAATTCACCCCTCCACTTT.

The chain recombines TRBV11-3 with TRBJ1-6, with D uncertain. Germline V CDR1 and CDR2: SGHNT, YENEEA. There are 13 residues in the CDR3. Trimming shortened V by 8 bases and J by 9 bases, and 14 bases separated the two germline ends. Written as DNA, the CDR3 is TGTGCCAGCTCCCAGGATTTTGGTTCACCCCTCCACTTT. This gives the protein CASSQDFGSPLHF.

This clone showed up just a few times. The rearrangement uses TRBV18 and TRBJ1-1, with a tentative D call TRBD1 (6 bases). This CDR3 is 15 amino acids long. CDR1 KGHSH and CDR2 LQKENI come from the germline V gene. V was trimmed by 6 bases and J by 2 bases, leaving 16 bases between them. The CDR3 nucleotides are TGTGCCAGCTCCGTGAGGACAGCCATTAACACTGAAGCTTTCTTT. It encodes CASSVRTAINTEAFF.

The chain links TRBV27 to TRBJ1-2; 8 nucleotides align to TRBD1. V shed 5 bases and J 0 bases; nucleotides not matched to a gene: 5. The CDR3 extends over 15 amino acids. Germline V gene lookup returns CDR1 MNHEY and CDR2 SMNVEV (reference sequence). CDR3 nucleotide sequence: TGTGCCAGCAGTACGCGGGACAGGACTAACTATGGCTACACCTTC. It translates to CASSTRDRTNYGYTF.

This rearrangement joins TRBV7-8 to TRBJ2-7; unclear D gene. In germline, CDR1 is SGHVS, CDR2 FQNEAQ. The CDR3 spans 16 residues. The germline V and J ends were trimmed by 1 base and 5 bases, with 18 bases remaining between them. In DNA form, the CDR3 reads TGTGCCAGCAGCTTAGGGACCAGACTGACCCCTAACGAGCAGTACTTC. Protein sequence: CASSLGTRLTPNEQYF.

V gene TRBV4-1 combines with J gene TRBJ2-2; 10 bases are a match to TRBD2. The CDR3 totals 16 residues. V lost 5 bases and J lost 4; bases outside the gene matches: 7. The germline CDR1 and CDR2 sequences are MGHRA and YSYEKL. Here the CDR3 DNA reads TGCGCCAGCAGCTCGAGCGGGGGGGCCGTCACCGGGGAGCTGTTTTTT. Its protein product is CASSSSGGAVTGELFF.

The V call is TRBV6-5, the J call TRBJ2-5; D may be TRBD2 (6 bases). The tail of the sequence fits TRBJ2-7 better, so the J call may be wrong. Germline values: CDR1 MNHEY, CDR2 SVGAGI. The CDR3 is 14 residues long. In DNA, the CDR3 is TGTGCCAGCAGGACCGGACTACTCCCCTACGAGCAGTACTTC. Its protein product is CASRTGLLPYEQYF.